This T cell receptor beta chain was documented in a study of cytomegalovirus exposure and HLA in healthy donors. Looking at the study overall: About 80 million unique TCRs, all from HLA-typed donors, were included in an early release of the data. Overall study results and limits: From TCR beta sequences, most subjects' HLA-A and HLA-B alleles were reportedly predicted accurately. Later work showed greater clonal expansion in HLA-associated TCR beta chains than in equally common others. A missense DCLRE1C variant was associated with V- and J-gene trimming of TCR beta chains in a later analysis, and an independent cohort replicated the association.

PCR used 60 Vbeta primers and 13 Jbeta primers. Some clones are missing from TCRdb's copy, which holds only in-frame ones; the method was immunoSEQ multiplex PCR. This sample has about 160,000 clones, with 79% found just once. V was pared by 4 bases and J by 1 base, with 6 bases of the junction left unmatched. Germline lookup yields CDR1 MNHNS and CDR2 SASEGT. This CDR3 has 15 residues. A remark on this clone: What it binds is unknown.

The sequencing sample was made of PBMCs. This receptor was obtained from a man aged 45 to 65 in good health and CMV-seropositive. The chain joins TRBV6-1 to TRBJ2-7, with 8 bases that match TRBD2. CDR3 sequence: CASSGGLAGSYEQYF. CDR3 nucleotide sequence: TGTGCCAGCAGTGGTGGCCTAGCGGGTTCCTACGAGCAGTACTTC.